The clone carrying this TCR beta chain occurred a few times. The antigen is unknown. Via MiXCR, TCRdb re-called the reads, giving one row per CDR3 protein. The data contain a few hundred thousand distinct CDR3 sequences, roughly 25% of them singletons. Losses at the gene ends were 5 bases for V and 5 bases for J; bases not matched to a gene: 13. The CDR3 loop spans 16 amino acids. Germline V lookup: CDR1 SEHNR, CDR2 FQNEAQ (reference sequence). The data originate from a study of T cell repertoires in cytomegalovirus infection. The wider study: It was recently identified HLA-C-restricted and well-studied HLA-B-restricted CMV epitopes that the study used. CMV infection plus the matching HLA type was flagged by public TCR beta signatures.

Study-level results: Individuals carrying CMV plus the relevant HLA were identified by cumulative frequency of public TCR beta families. Dominating the ex vivo response were HLA-C-restricted CMV-specific TCR beta clonotypes.

The rearrangement links TRBV7-9 to TRBJ2-5, with 8 bases fitting TRBD2. This specimen consisted of cultured PBMCs, obtained from culture after CMV antigen stimulation. The origin of this receptor is a human donor in good health (CMV status not recorded). Some clones in this sample may be carry-over from other donors' samples. CDR3 amino acids: CASSQQPGREGETQYF. In DNA, the CDR3 is TGTGCCAGCAGCCAGCAACCGGGACGGGAGGGCGAGACCCAGTACTTC.